The 31 T cell receptor beta chains given below trace back to one sample, sequenced in a study of cytomegalovirus exposure and HLA in healthy donors (dated by TCRdb to 2016 to 2017). The protocol used for the library was the immunoSEQ multiplex PCR assay. A mixture of 60 forward primers for TCR Vbeta segments and 13 reverse primers for TCR Jbeta segments was used in the multiplex PCR. Sourced from immuneACCESS, this table was stored by TCRdb with only in-frame sequences that have V and J called. A share of the clones is absent; for the studies checked, an unresolved V gene accounts for under half, and the remainder has no known explanation. Here the sample has about 190,000 clones; 82% occur a single time. About 0.78% of the sample belongs to the ten largest clones. Input material: PBMCs. These receptor sequences come from a woman between 18 and 30 years old in good health and CMV-seronegative.

The CDR3, as DNA: TGTGCCAGCAGTTCCCCCAGCGGGGGCCCCTCCGAGCAGTACTTC. It yields the protein CASSSPSGGPSEQYF. This chain joins TRBV6-6 and TRBJ2-7; the match to TRBD2 covers 8 bases. V trimming: 4 bases; J trimming: 6 bases; junction bases outside the gene matches: 11. Germline lookup yields CDR1 MNHNY and CDR2 SVGAGI (reference sequence). This CDR3 contains 15 residues.

Notes on this clone: Other nucleotide sequences from this sample produce the same CDR3. The chain couples TRBV6-5 to TRBJ2-7; TRBD2 is a possible D gene (5 bases). Trimming cost V 4 bases and J 0 bases, with 10 bases left between them. The CDR3 contains 14 residues. The V gene's germline CDR1 is MNHEY and CDR2 SVGAGI. CDR3 sequence (DNA): TGTGCCAGCAGTTCCGACCGGGGCTCCTACGAGCAGTACTTC. Translating it yields CASSSDRGSYEQYF.

This chain uses TRBV10-1 with TRBJ1-1; no definite D call. Germline V CDR1 and CDR2: WNHNN, SYGVQD (reference sequence). This CDR3 has 12 residues. V lost 5 bases and J lost 1, with 5 bases in between. DNA for the CDR3: TGCGCCAGCAGTCGAGAGAACACTGAAGCTTTCTTT. Translation: CASSRENTEAFF.

This chain joins TRBV4-2 and TRBJ2-1; the match to TRBD1 covers 7 bases. Germline V lookup: CDR1 LGHNA, CDR2 YNFKEQ. V gave up 0 bases and J gave up 7 bases; unmatched junction bases: 12. The CDR3 has 17 residues. The CDR3: CASSQETGERRGNEQFF. The CDR3 DNA sequence: TGTGCCAGCAGCCAAGAAACAGGGGAGAGGCGAGGGAATGAGCAGTTCTTC.

This chain links TRBV14 with TRBJ2-3; TRBD2 is a possible D gene (5 bases). In germline, CDR1 is SGHDN, CDR2 FVKESK. Trimming stripped 1 base from V and 0 bases from J, with 11 bases between. The CDR3 contains 16 residues. The CDR3 sequence is CASSQVPGISTDTQYF. The DNA for the CDR3 is TGTGCCAGCAGCCAAGTCCCCGGGATCAGCACAGATACGCAGTATTTT.

This chain connects TRBV5-1 to TRBJ2-3; D is perhaps TRBD1 (6 bases). Looked up from germline, CDR1 is SGHRS and CDR2 is YFSETQ. V was cut by 4 bases and J by 3 bases, with 9 bases left in between. The CDR3 sequence is 13 residues long. CDR3 coding DNA: TGCGCCAGCAGCGCCCAGGGGACAGATACGCAGTATTTT. Translated, it gives CASSAQGTDTQYF. The variable domain in full, with the rest retrieved from reference TRBV5-1 and TRBJ2-3, is KAGVTQTPRYLIKTRGQQVTLSCSPISGHRSVSWYQQTPGQGLQFLFEYFSETQRNKGNFPGRFSGRQFSNSRSEMNVSTLELGDSALYLCASSAQGTDTQYFGPGTRLTVL.

The rearrangement uses TRBV29-1 and TRBJ2-1; 8 bases fit TRBD2. CDR1 SQVTM and CDR2 ANQGSEA come from the germline V gene. The CDR3 loop spans 14 amino acids. V was pared by 1 base and J by 4 bases, with 3 bases of the junction left unmatched. CDR3 sequence: CSVEVGTRYNEQFF. Here the CDR3 DNA reads TGCAGCGTTGAAGTCGGGACTAGGTACAATGAGCAGTTCTTC.

The CDR3 sequence: CASSLGARVAGELFF. The CDR3 nucleotides read TGTGCCAGCAGTTTGGGGGCCAGGGTGGCCGGGGAGCTGTTTTTT. V gene TRBV27 combines with J gene TRBJ2-2; a weak D match, TRBD1 (6 bases). Trimming shortened V by 3 bases and J by 6 bases, and 14 bases separated the two germline ends. CDR1 and CDR2 from the germline V gene are MNHEY and SMNVEV (reference sequence). CDR3 length equals 15 residues.

The rearrangement links TRBV6-6 to TRBJ2-5, with 10 bases matching TRBD1. Near its end, the DNA agrees better with TRBJ2-7, so the J call may be wrong. From germline, CDR1 is MNHNY and CDR2 SVGAGI (reference sequence). The CDR3 totals 15 residues. For the CDR3, the DNA is TGTGCCAGCAGTTATCCCGGGACAGGGGTCTACGAGCAGTACTTC. Its protein product is CASSYPGTGVYEQYF.

The chain uses TRBV4-2 and TRBJ2-2; perhaps TRBD1 as D (5 bases). V was cut by 4 bases and J by 7 bases, with 22 bases left in between. This CDR3 comprises 17 residues. Germline loops: CDR1 LGHNA, CDR2 YNFKEQ. The CDR3 DNA is TGTGCCAGCAGCCGCCCTGGGGCGGCGCGAACCAGCGGGGAGCTGTTTTTT. Translating it yields CASSRPGAARTSGELFF.

This clone was seen a handful of times. CDR3 DNA sequence: TGTGCCAGCAGCCCGGGACAGGCGCTCTATGAGCAGTTCTTC. This codes for CASSPGQALYEQFF. The chain is built from TRBV7-9 and TRBJ2-1; 8 nucleotides match TRBD1. This CDR3 is built from 14 residues. CDR1 and CDR2 (germline): SEHNR, FQNEAQ (reference sequence). V was clipped by 5 bases and J by 8 bases; unmatched bases: 8.

This rearrangement joins TRBV11-2 to TRBJ2-1; tentatively, D is TRBD1 (5 bases). CDR1 and CDR2 from the germline V gene are SGHAT and FQNNGV. The CDR3 sequence is 17 residues long. The ends were cut back, 3 bases at V and 2 bases at J, with 17 bases in the middle. CDR3 region: CASSLFARSRAYNEQFF. The CDR3 coding sequence is TGTGCCAGCAGCTTGTTCGCCAGGTCCAGGGCCTACAATGAGCAGTTCTTC.

The V and J genes are TRBV6-4 and TRBJ1-1, with TRBD1 matching 12 bases. With V trimmed by 1 base and J by 8 bases, 5 bases remained unmatched. This CDR3 is 15 amino acids long. Germline CDR1 MRHNA, CDR2 SNTAGT. The CDR3 spells CASSDLGQGAREAFF. The CDR3 DNA reads TGTGCCAGCAGTGACTTGGGACAGGGGGCGAGAGAAGCTTTCTTT.

This clone has just a few counts. This sequence joins TRBV28 and TRBJ2-1, with TRBD2 matching 8 bases. With V trimmed by 2 bases and J by 2 bases, 5 bases remained unmatched. Germline CDR1 MDHEN, CDR2 SYDVKM. The length of the CDR3 is 16 residues. The DNA for the CDR3 is TGTGCCAGCAGTTTACTGTCTAGCGGGCCCTACAATGAGCAGTTCTTC. Translation gives CASSLLSSGPYNEQFF.

This clone was recorded once. The gene calls are TRBV28 and TRBJ1-2; 7 bases agree with TRBD1. Germline V gene sequence: CDR1 MDHEN, CDR2 SYDVKM. The CDR3 extends over 15 amino acids. V lost 4 bases to trimming and J lost 4 bases; unmatched junction nucleotides: 9. The CDR3 sequence is CASSSPGTVPYGYTF. DNA for the CDR3: TGTGCCAGCAGTTCCCCCGGGACAGTCCCCTATGGCTACACCTTC.

CDR3 sequence reads: CASSFRDYSPLHF. CDR3 DNA: TGTGCCAGCAGCTTCAGGGACTATTCACCCCTCCACTTT. J is TRBJ1-6 and V is TRBV7-7, with D possibly matching TRBD1 (5 bases). V was pared by 3 bases and J by 8 bases, with 8 bases between. From germline, CDR1 is SSHAT and CDR2 FNYEAQ (reference sequence). The CDR3 is 13 amino acids. The whole variable domain, remainder taken from reference TRBV7-7 and TRBJ1-6, is GAGVSQSPRYKVTKRGQDVTLRCDPISSHATLYWYQQALGQGPEFLTYFNYEAQPDKSGLPSDRFSAERPEGSISTLTIQRTEQRDSAMYRCASSFRDYSPLHFGNGTRLTVT.

The chain recombines TRBV28 with TRBJ2-2; D is ambiguous. Germline V lookup: CDR1 MDHEN, CDR2 SYDVKM. Deletions cut 7 bases from V and 1 base from J, with 19 bases between. CDR3 length: 17 residues. The CDR3 region is CASTNLVNSMNTGELFF. DNA of the CDR3: TGTGCCAGCACCAACCTTGTTAACAGTATGAACACCGGGGAGCTGTTTTTT.

The chain links TRBV23-1 to TRBJ2-7; D is undetermined. TRBV23-1 is an open reading frame, and its role is uncertain. The CDR3 covers 11 residues. V shed 10 bases and J shed 5 bases, with 12 bases lying between them. The CDR3 is CATKQAHEQYF. The CDR3 nucleotides are TGCGCCACTAAGCAGGCCCACGAGCAGTACTTC.

This rearrangement joins TRBV18 to TRBJ1-6; 8 bases fit TRBD1. The ends lost 2 bases at V and 6 bases at J; junction bases unmatched: 9. The CDR3 has 17 residues. CDR1 and CDR2 from the germline V gene are KGHSH and LQKENI. In nucleotides, the CDR3 is TGTGCCAGCTCACCATCAGGGCAGGGGGCCTTTAATTCACCCCTCCACTTT. Its protein is CASSPSGQGAFNSPLHF.

The gene calls are TRBV7-6 and TRBJ2-1, with 11 nucleotides matching TRBD2. J lost 5 bases, V lost 5 bases, and 8 bases had no gene match. Germline V gives CDR1 SGHVS, CDR2 FNYEAQ. The CDR3 extends over 16 amino acids. CDR3 in DNA: TGTGCCAGCAGCCCCTATAGCGGGAGGGAGGACAATGAGCAGTTCTTC. It codes for CASSPYSGREDNEQFF.

The chain carries TRBV9 and TRBJ2-7, with a possible D match to TRBD2 (5 bases). This CDR3 comprises 14 residues. V dropped 0 bases and J dropped 2 bases, with 9 bases sitting between them. Germline loops: CDR1 SGDLS, CDR2 YYNGEE. CDR3 DNA sequence: TGTGCCAGCAGCGTAGGGAACGGGGCCTACGAGCAGTACTTC. Translated, it gives CASSVGNGAYEQYF. Variable domain in full (rest from reference TRBV9 and TRBJ2-7): DSGVTQTPKHLITATGQRVTLRCSPRSGDLSVYWYQQSLDQGLQFLIQYYNGEERAKGNILERFSAQQFPDLHSELNLSSLELGDSALYFCASSVGNGAYEQYFGPGTRLTVT.

The chain combines TRBV9 with TRBJ2-2; 7 bases match TRBD1. The germline CDR1 and CDR2 sequences are SGDLS and YYNGEE. This CDR3 has 15 amino acids. After removal of 4 bases from V and 1 base from J, the junction contained 4 bases not matched to a gene. For the CDR3, the DNA is TGTGCCAGCAGCCCCAACAGGGGGAACACCGGGGAGCTGTTTTTT. This translates into CASSPNRGNTGELFF.

This sequence joins TRBV29-1 and TRBJ2-2; 7 nucleotides align to TRBD2. Germline CDR1 reads SQVTM; CDR2 reads ANQGSEA. The CDR3 length is 14 residues. V gave up 4 bases and J gave up 0 bases; unmatched junction bases: 2. The CDR3 spells CSVGGGANTGELFF. The CDR3 DNA reads as TGCAGCGTTGGTGGGGGGGCGAACACCGGGGAGCTGTTTTTT.

The chain combines TRBV5-1 with TRBJ2-5; 9 bases match TRBD2. V gave up 5 bases and J gave up 4 bases; unmatched junction bases: 6. CDR1 is SGHRS and CDR2 is YFSETQ in the germline V gene. There are 14 residues in the CDR3. CDR3 loop: CASRIGGGAETQYF. CDR3 sequence (DNA): TGCGCCAGCAGGATCGGCGGGGGGGCAGAGACCCAGTACTTC.

The J gene is TRBJ1-6, the V gene TRBV7-6, with no clear D. Germline CDR1 reads SGHVS; CDR2 reads FNYEAQ. V was cut by 2 bases and J by 0 bases, with 11 bases left in between. CDR3 length equals 17 residues. CDR3 region: CASSLISESSYNSPLHF. CDR3 nucleotide sequence: TGTGCCAGCAGCTTAATCTCAGAAAGCTCCTATAATTCACCCCTCCACTTT.

This rearrangement joins TRBV7-9 to TRBJ2-5, with TRBD1 identical over 7 bases. The junction had 8 bases not matched to a gene; V was cut back by 5 bases and J by 5 bases. The CDR3 runs 14 residues. CDR1 and CDR2 (germline): SEHNR, FQNEAQ (reference sequence). For the CDR3, the DNA is TGTGCCAGCAGCCCCGACAGGGAGAGGGAGACCCAGTACTTC. It codes for CASSPDRERETQYF.

V and J are TRBV6-5 and TRBJ2-7; TRBD1 might be the D (6 bases). Between the trimmed V and J ends, which lost 3 bases and 0 bases, there was a span of 12 bases. The CDR3 totals 15 residues. Germline V gives CDR1 MNHEY, CDR2 SVGAGI. The CDR3 coding sequence is TGTGCCAGCAGTTATCCGGGACACTCCTCCTACGAGCAGTACTTC. Amino acids: CASSYPGHSSYEQYF.

J is TRBJ2-5 and V is TRBV5-1, with TRBD2 identical over 12 bases. The ends lost 4 bases at V and 1 base at J; junction bases unmatched: 8. This CDR3 region has 17 residues. Germline lookup yields CDR1 SGHRS and CDR2 YFSETQ. For the CDR3, the DNA is TGCGCCAGCAGCAAAACTAGCGGGGGGCGAATCCAAGAGACCCAGTACTTC. Its translation: CASSKTSGGRIQETQYF.

The V call is TRBV27, the J call TRBJ2-2; 7 positions agree with TRBD1. CDR3 length: 15 amino acids. Germline assignment: CDR1 MNHEY and CDR2 SMNVEV (reference sequence). V gave up 2 bases and J gave up 6 bases; unmatched junction bases: 6. The CDR3 sequence: CASSLRQGTAGELFF. Written as DNA, the CDR3 is TGTGCCAGCAGTTTAAGACAGGGTACGGCCGGGGAGCTGTTTTTT.

This rearrangement joins TRBV30 to TRBJ1-2, with a possible D match to TRBD1 (6 bases). V lost 3 bases to trimming and J lost 7 bases, with 12 bases between them. The CDR3 loop spans 12 amino acids. Germline values: CDR1 GTSNPN, CDR2 SVGIG (reference sequence). This CDR3 reads CAWRTGGSGYTF. CDR3 DNA sequence: TGTGCCTGGAGAACTGGGGGCAGTGGCTACACCTTC.

The genes are TRBV7-9 and TRBJ1-2, with D tentatively TRBD1 (5 bases). The germline V gene encodes CDR1 SEHNR and CDR2 FQNEAQ (reference sequence). V shed 1 base and J shed 2 bases, with 8 bases lying between them. The CDR3 has 14 amino acids. In DNA form, the CDR3 reads TGTGCCAGCAGCTTAGGGGGCGGAAACTATGGCTACACCTTC. It is translated as CASSLGGGNYGYTF.